A selection of T cell receptor beta chains follows, all from one sample in a study of cytomegalovirus exposure and HLA in healthy donors. Some clones are missing from TCRdb's copy, which holds only in-frame ones; the method was immunoSEQ multiplex PCR. The sample has 180,000 or so clones, 79% seen once. Specimen: PBMCs. These receptors all come from a woman aged 45-59 years in good health and CMV-seronegative. Each CDR3 is given with its conserved first and last residue. Each record gives: V gene, J gene, clone size, D gene, CDR3 protein, CDR3 DNA. D genes are given only for firm matches. Size tells how often a clone was seen (once, few, many) or the class of an expanded clone, and some rows leave it out.

V: TRBV7-2
J: TRBJ2-3
size: -
D: -
CDR3: CASSLNGVTDTQYF
DNA: TGTGCCAGCAGCTTAAACGGGGTCACAGATACGCAGTATTTT

V: TRBV6-5
J: TRBJ1-2
size: -
D: TRBD1
CDR3: CASSRPGGTVRGYTF
DNA: TGTGCCAGCAGCCGACCAGGGGGGACAGTTAGAGGCTACACCTTC

V: TRBV2
J: TRBJ1-2
size: -
D: -
CDR3: CASSETGVNYGYTF
DNA: TGTGCCAGCAGTGAAACAGGAGTAAACTATGGCTACACCTTC

V: TRBV6-1
J: TRBJ1-3
size: -
D: -
CDR3: CASSSGSYSGNTIYF
DNA: TGTGCCAGCAGCTCAGGGTCCTACTCTGGAAACACCATATATTTT

V: TRBV2
J: TRBJ2-7
size: -
D: -
CDR3: CASRLDWTTSYEQYF
DNA: TGTGCCAGCAGGTTGGACTGGACGACCTCCTACGAGCAGTACTTC

V: TRBV5-6
J: TRBJ1-1
size: -
D: -
CDR3: CASSPGLNTEAFF
DNA: TGTGCCAGCAGCCCCGGTTTGAACACTGAAGCTTTCTTT

V: TRBV6-1
J: TRBJ1-1
size: -
D: TRBD1
CDR3: CASSSDRGARTEAFF
DNA: TGTGCCAGCAGTAGCGACAGGGGAGCTAGGACTGAAGCTTTCTTT

V: TRBV5-1
J: TRBJ2-3
size: -
D: TRBD2
CDR3: CASSPLAGYTQYF
DNA: TGCGCCAGCAGCCCCCTAGCGGGGTATACGCAGTATTTT

V: TRBV29-1
J: TRBJ1-1
size: -
D: TRBD1
CDR3: CSVGGTGLGNTEAFF
DNA: TGCAGCGTTGGGGGGACAGGGCTAGGGAACACTGAAGCTTTCTTT

V: TRBV5-1
J: TRBJ1-5
size: few
D: TRBD1
CDR3: CASSQDRQVGNQPQHF
DNA: TGCGCCAGCAGCCAGGACAGGCAAGTCGGCAATCAGCCCCAGCATTTT

V: TRBV28
J: TRBJ1-1
size: -
D: TRBD1
CDR3: CASSLVPPGQLNTEAFF
DNA: TGTGCCAGCAGTTTAGTCCCTCCGGGACAGCTGAACACTGAAGCTTTCTTT

V: TRBV5-1
J: TRBJ2-2
size: few
D: -
CDR3: CASSLGTLTTGELFF
DNA: TGCGCCAGCAGCTTGGGGACTCTCACCACCGGGGAGCTGTTTTTT

V: TRBV15
J: TRBJ1-1
size: -
D: -
CDR3: CATSRDHTTVNTEAFF
DNA: TGTGCCACCAGCAGAGATCATACGACAGTTAACACTGAAGCTTTCTTT

V: TRBV5-5
J: TRBJ2-1
size: -
D: TRBD2
CDR3: CANSPGLVYNEQFF
DNA: TGTGCCAACTCACCGGGACTAGTGTACAATGAGCAGTTCTTC

V: TRBV6-5
J: TRBJ1-2
size: -
D: -
CDR3: CASSYSDRILWSGYTF
DNA: TGTGCCAGCAGTTACTCTGACAGGATCCTATGGTCTGGCTACACCTTC